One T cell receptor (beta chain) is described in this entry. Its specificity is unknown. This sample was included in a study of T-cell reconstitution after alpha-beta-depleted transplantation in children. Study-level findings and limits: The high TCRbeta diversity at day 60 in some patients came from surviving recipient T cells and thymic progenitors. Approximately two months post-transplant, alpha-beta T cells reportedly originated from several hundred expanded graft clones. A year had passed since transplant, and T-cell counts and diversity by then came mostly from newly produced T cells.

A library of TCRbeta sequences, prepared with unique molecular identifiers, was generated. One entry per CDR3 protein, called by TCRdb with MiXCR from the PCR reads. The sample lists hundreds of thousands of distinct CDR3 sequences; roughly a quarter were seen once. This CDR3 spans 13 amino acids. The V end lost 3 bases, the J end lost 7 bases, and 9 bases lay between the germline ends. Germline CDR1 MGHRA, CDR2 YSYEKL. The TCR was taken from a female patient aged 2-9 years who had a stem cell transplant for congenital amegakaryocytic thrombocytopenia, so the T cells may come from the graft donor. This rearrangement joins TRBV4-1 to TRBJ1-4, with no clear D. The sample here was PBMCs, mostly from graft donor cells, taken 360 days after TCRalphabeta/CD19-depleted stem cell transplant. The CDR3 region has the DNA TGCGCCAGCAGCCACGCCAACTTTGAAAAACTGTTTTTT. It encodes CASSHANFEKLFF.